The clone carrying this T cell receptor (beta chain) appeared many times. The CDR3 has 14 amino acids. Germline CDR1 is MRHNA and CDR2 is SNTAGT. Trimming shortened V by 3 bases and J by 6 bases, and 12 bases separated the two germline ends. This entry is derived from a study of T cell responses to AZD1222 COVID-19 vaccine. TCRdb's table, derived via immunoSEQ multiplex PCR, lists solely in-frame clones and lacks some. The sample carries over 85,000 clones, 92% recorded once. V is TRBV6-4 and J is TRBJ2-1; D may correspond to TRBD1 or TRBD2 (6 bases each). Source: peripheral blood, taken on day 0 of AZD1222 vaccination. This clonotype was obtained from an adult in good health. Here the CDR3 DNA reads TGTGCCAGCAGTGATAGGGGGGACCTCAATGAGCAGTTCTTC. It specifies CASSDRGDLNEQFF.